This T cell receptor beta chain stems from a study of cytomegalovirus exposure and HLA in healthy donors. Study details: Membership in the Caucasian-associated ancestry cluster was found for 81% of 300 to 400 genotyped donors. Study outcomes and limitations: Roughly even sequencing depth across donors was the assumption behind the presence/absence analyses. In an earlier analysis, about 87% or about 30%: the productive usage of most TCR beta V segments.

Germline V gene sequence: CDR1 SGHVS, CDR2 FNYEAQ. The V gene lost 1 base and the J gene lost 8 bases, with 9 bases spanning the gap. CDR3 length equals 13 residues. Regarding this clone: Its antigen is unknown.

PCR used 60 Vbeta primers and 13 Jbeta primers. The protocol was immunoSEQ multiplex PCR, while the TCRdb copy is restricted to in-frame clones and leaves out a portion. The table records approximately 140,000 clones, 70% to 80% of them present only once. The chain joins TRBV7-6 to TRBJ2-1; possible D gene TRBD2, 6 bases. The specimen sequenced was PBMCs. This receptor was obtained from a female donor in good health and CMV-seronegative. CDR3: CASSLGRAYEQFF. The CDR3 nucleotides are TGTGCCAGCAGCTTAGGGAGGGCCTATGAGCAGTTCTTC.